What follows describes a single TCR beta chain. The antigen remains unidentified. The data stem from a study of cytomegalovirus exposure and HLA in healthy donors. Both 60 Vbeta primers and 13 Jbeta primers went into the PCR. Libraries were prepared by immunoSEQ multiplex PCR; TCRdb keeps only in-frame clonotypes and omits some of them. The table includes tens of thousands of clones, 75% to 85% detected once. Overall study results and limits: In a later analysis, a genetic analysis reported fewer productive-TCR N-insertions in an Asian-associated ancestry cluster than the cohort average. A further, later analysis showed that HLA-associated TCR beta chains (compared with equally common others) were more clonally expanded. In an earlier analysis, productive rearrangement rates for most beta V segments clustered near 87% or 30%.

The receptor comes from a man aged 25 to 40 in good health and CMV-seronegative. Specimen: PBMCs.

This chain's CDR3 is CASSYGQNNSPLHF. CDR3 in DNA: TGTGCCAGCAGTTACGGCCAGAACAATTCACCCCTCCACTTT. This chain uses TRBV6-6 with TRBJ1-6; no clear D gene. This CDR3 has 14 residues. Germline CDR1 reads MNHNY; CDR2 reads SVGAGI (reference sequence). Trimming took 2 bases from V and 7 from J, leaving 9 bases between them.